Listed below are T cell receptor beta chains from one sample, sequenced in a study of cytomegalovirus exposure and HLA in healthy donors. TCRdb's table, derived via immunoSEQ multiplex PCR, lists solely in-frame clones and lacks some. The table shows 120,000 or so clones, with approximately 80% occurring only once. Sequences were obtained from PBMCs. The origin of the receptors is a man in his forties in good health and CMV-seronegative. Each CDR3 is given with its conserved first and last residue. A D gene is named only where the DNA matches it firmly. Some rows have no size entry. The others give once, few or many, or a class for an expanded clone.

j_call | clone_size | d_call | v_call | cdr3_nt | cdr3_aa
TRBJ2-7 | NA | TRBD1 | TRBV18 | TGTGCCAGCTCACTTGGACAGGCCGCATCCTACGAGCAGTACTTC | CASSLGQAASYEQYF
TRBJ1-2 | NA | TRBD1 | TRBV5-4 | TGTGCCAGCAGCTTGGACAGGGGGAATGGCTACACCTTC | CASSLDRGNGYTF
TRBJ2-1 | few | NA | TRBV5-5 | TGTGCCAGCGGTGGCAGGGATAATGAGCAGTTCTTC | CASGGRDNEQFF
TRBJ2-5 | NA | NA | TRBV2 | TGTGCCAGCAGTGAAGCGCTGGCGGGGGAGACCCAGTACTTC | CASSEALAGETQYF
TRBJ2-4 | NA | TRBD1 | TRBV30 | TGTGCCTGGAGCCCCGGACAGGGGAGGTGGAACAGTCAGTACTTC | CAWSPGQGRWNSQYF
TRBJ2-5 | once | NA | TRBV29-1 | TGCAGCGCTGCATTGGGGGTAGGGGCGGGAATGAAGACCCAGTACTTC | CSAALGVGAGMKTQYF
TRBJ2-7 | NA | TRBD1 | TRBV27 | TGTGCCAGCACACGGACAGGGGGCAGCTACGAGCAGTACTTC | CASTRTGGSYEQYF
TRBJ1-5 | NA | NA | TRBV4-1 | TGCGCCAGCAGCCAAGATGTAAATAGGGGGGGTGGGAGTTTTAATCAGCCCCAGCATTTT | CASSQDVNRGGGSFNQPQHF
TRBJ1-4 | NA | NA | TRBV15 | TGTGCCACCAGCAGAGAACTCCAAGCTAATGAAAAACTGTTTTTT | CATSRELQANEKLFF
TRBJ2-7 | NA | TRBD1 | TRBV19 | TGTGCCAGTAGTATCCTAGGGACAGCGGCTACGTCCGAGCAGTACTTC | CASSILGTAATSEQYF
TRBJ1-1 | NA | TRBD1 | TRBV18 | TGTGCCAGCTCACACCTCCGGACAGGGGGCGTAGGTGAAGCTTTCTTT | CASSHLRTGGVGEAFF
TRBJ2-5 | NA | TRBD2 | TRBV18 | TGTGCCAGCTCACTCCCAGCGGGGGGGCAGGAGACCCAGTACTTC | CASSLPAGGQETQYF
TRBJ1-5 | NA | NA | TRBV27 | TGTGCCAGCAGTTTATACCGCGATCAGCCCCAGCATTTT | CASSLYRDQPQHF
TRBJ1-3 | NA | TRBD1 | TRBV7-8 | TGTGCCAGCACCCAATCGACAGGGGCCTCTGGAAACACCATATATTTT | CASTQSTGASGNTIYF